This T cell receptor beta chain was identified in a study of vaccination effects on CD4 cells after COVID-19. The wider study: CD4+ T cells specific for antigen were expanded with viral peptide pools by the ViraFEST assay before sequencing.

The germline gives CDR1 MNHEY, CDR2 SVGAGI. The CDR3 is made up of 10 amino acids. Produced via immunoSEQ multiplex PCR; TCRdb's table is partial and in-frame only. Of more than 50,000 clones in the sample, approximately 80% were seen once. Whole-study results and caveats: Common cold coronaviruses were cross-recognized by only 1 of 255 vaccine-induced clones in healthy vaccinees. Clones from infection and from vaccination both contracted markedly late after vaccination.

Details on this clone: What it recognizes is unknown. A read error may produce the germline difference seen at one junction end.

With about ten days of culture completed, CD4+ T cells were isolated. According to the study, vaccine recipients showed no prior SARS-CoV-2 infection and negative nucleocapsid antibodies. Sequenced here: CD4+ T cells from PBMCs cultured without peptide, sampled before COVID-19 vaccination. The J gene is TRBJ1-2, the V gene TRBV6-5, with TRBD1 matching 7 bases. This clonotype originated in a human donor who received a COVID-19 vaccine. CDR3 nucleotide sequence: TGTGCCAGCAGGGACAGGCCGTTGCACTTC. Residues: CASRDRPLHF.